The sequence of this T cell receptor beta chain was determined in a study of shared clonotypes between healthy human individuals. The CDR3 is 11 amino acids. The germline V gene has CDR1 SEHNR and CDR2 FQNEAQ (reference sequence). V shed 8 bases and J shed 7 bases, with 8 bases lying between them. Regarding the study as a whole: What naive subsets generally showed was a larger estimated richness than memory subsets showed. Non-shared clonotypes displayed generation probabilities falling below those of clonotypes present in all four donors.

As to this clone: No antigen is known for it.

The method was immunoSEQ multiplex PCR; TCRdb's version includes in-frame clones alone and lacks a portion of them. The sample carries about 1.5 million clones, about 96% recorded once. This rearrangement joins TRBV7-9 to TRBJ2-2; D gene unclear. The sequenced sample was naive CD4+ T cells sorted from blood. Subset: CD45RA+ positively selected. This receptor was identified in a young man in good health. The DNA of the CDR3 is TGTGCCAGCTCTACCGGCGGGGAGCTGTTTTTT. This translates into CASSTGGELFF.